The next 22 T cell receptor beta chains were all read from a single sample in a study of T cell responses to AZD1222 COVID-19 vaccine. The protocol was immunoSEQ multiplex PCR, while the TCRdb copy is restricted to in-frame clones and leaves out a portion. The table has about 120,000 clones, around 80% seen once; the top ten hold 4% to 5%. The starting material was peripheral blood, obtained on day 0 of AZD1222 vaccination. Receptors were obtained from an adult in good health.

The chain is built from TRBV28 and TRBJ2-3; weak D call: TRBD1 (6 bases). This CDR3 is built from 15 residues. The V end lost 9 bases, the J end lost 0 bases, and 16 bases lay between the germline ends. CDR1 is MDHEN, CDR2 SYDVKM, per germline. The CDR3 DNA follows: TGTGCCAGTAGAAGACAGGAGCTGAGCACAGATACGCAGTATTTT. It is translated as CASRRQELSTDTQYF.

The chain joins TRBV9 to TRBJ2-7, with D maybe TRBD2 (5 bases). V lost 4 bases and J 7 bases, leaving 15 bases between the germline ends. The CDR3 sequence is 13 residues long. Germline lookup yields CDR1 SGDLS and CDR2 YYNGEE. The CDR3 DNA is TGTGCCAGCAGCTCGTTCCGGGAAGAAGAGCAGTACTTC. Encoded protein: CASSSFREEEQYF.

The V call is TRBV7-2, the J call TRBJ1-2, with TRBD1 matching over 9 bases. J was trimmed by 7 bases and V by 7 bases; bases with no gene match: 7. CDR1 and CDR2 (germline): SGHTA, FQGNSA. The CDR3 consists of 13 residues. This CDR3 is CASTPGTGFGYTF. Here the CDR3 DNA reads TGTGCCAGCACTCCTGGGACAGGGTTTGGCTACACCTTC. Full variable domain (missing parts from reference TRBV7-2 and TRBJ1-2): GAGVSQSPSNKVTEKGKDVELRCDPISGHTALYWYRQSLGQGLEFLIYFQGNSAPDKSGLPSDRFSAERTGGSVSTLTIQRTQQEDSAVYLCASTPGTGFGYTFGSGTRLTVV.

In DNA, the CDR3 is TGCAGTGGTCAGTCCTCAGGCTACACCTTC. Translation: CSGQSSGYTF. The chain carries TRBV20-1 and TRBJ1-2; D gene ambiguous. Germline V CDR1 and CDR2: DFQATT, SNEGSKA (reference sequence). Trimming took off 7 bases at V and 8 bases at J, with 11 bases between the two ends. This CDR3 region has 10 residues.

The chain couples TRBV7-2 to TRBJ2-1, with 9 bases aligning to TRBD2. The V gene end was trimmed by 1 base and the J gene end by 7 bases; junction bases not matched to a gene: 8. Germline V lookup: CDR1 SGHTA, CDR2 FQGNSA. This CDR3 contains 16 residues. Here the CDR3 DNA reads TGTGCCAGCAGCTTAGTTGCGGGGGGGCCCAAAAATGAGCAGTTCTTC. Amino acid sequence: CASSLVAGGPKNEQFF.

CDR3 nucleotides: TGTGCCATCAGCCGGTTGGGGGAGGGCACCGGGGAGCTGTTTTTT. As protein: CAISRLGEGTGELFF. This chain connects TRBV10-3 to TRBJ2-2, with 7 bases aligning to TRBD2. Germline assignment: CDR1 ENHRY and CDR2 SYGVKD. V lost 6 bases to trimming and J lost 4 bases; unmatched junction nucleotides: 8. CDR3 length equals 15 residues.

The rearrangement uses TRBV19 and TRBJ2-4; 8 positions agree with TRBD1. CDR1 and CDR2 (germline): LNHDA, SQIVND (reference sequence). With 5 bases clipped from V and 6 bases from J, the junction kept 6 bases outside the gene matches. The CDR3 totals 14 residues. CDR3 in DNA: TGTGCCAGTAGTGTCCAGGGGGCTGGAAACATTCAGTACTTC. This codes for CASSVQGAGNIQYF.

This rearrangement joins TRBV11-2 to TRBJ2-3; 8 bases align to TRBD2. V trimming: 3 bases; J trimming: 0 bases; junction bases outside the gene matches: 5. The CDR3 length is 16 residues. CDR1 SGHAT and CDR2 FQNNGV come from the germline V gene. The CDR3 loop is CASSLVAGGSTDTQYF. The CDR3 DNA sequence: TGTGCCAGCAGCTTGGTTGCGGGGGGCAGCACAGATACGCAGTATTTT.

The gene calls are TRBV6-5 and TRBJ2-5, with no clear D. CDR3 size: 13 residues. The germline V gene encodes CDR1 MNHEY and CDR2 SVGAGI. V lost 2 bases to trimming and J lost 3 bases, with 7 bases between them. The CDR3 spells CASSYTEKETQYF. CDR3 in DNA: TGTGCCAGCAGTTACACGGAAAAAGAGACCCAGTACTTC.

The chain carries TRBV7-6 and TRBJ1-1, with D maybe TRBD1 (5 bases). The CDR3 covers 13 residues. Germline V CDR1 and CDR2: SGHVS, FNYEAQ. Trimming pared 5 bases from V and 11 bases from J, leaving 18 bases between. The CDR3 nucleotides are TGTGCCAGCAGCCAAGTGGGGGTTTCGGAGGCTTTCTTT. Its protein is CASSQVGVSEAFF.

This clone has just a few counts. The rearrangement uses TRBV18 and TRBJ2-3, with 10 nucleotides matching TRBD2. V dropped 2 bases and J dropped 5; count of bases not matched to a gene: 10. The germline V gene has CDR1 KGHSH and CDR2 LQKENI. The CDR3 has 17 residues. The DNA of the CDR3 is TGTGCCAGCTCACCAAGAAGCCAGCGGGGGGGGATAGATACGCAGTATTTT. Amino acid sequence: CASSPRSQRGGIDTQYF.

The chain carries TRBV21-1 and TRBJ1-6. TRBV21-1 is deemed a pseudogene. The CDR3 runs to 14 residues. CDR3 in DNA: TGTGCCAGCAGCAACGGGACCGGGGGTCCACCCCTCCACTTT. This codes for CASSNGTGGPPLHF.

This clone was seen more than once but under ten times. The rearrangement links TRBV12-3 or TRBV12-4 to TRBJ1-2; no firm D call. V was cut by 3 bases and J by 8 bases, with 10 bases left in between. There are 12 residues in the CDR3. The CDR3 spells CASSLTVYGYTF. CDR3 nucleotides: TGTGCCAGCAGTTTGACCGTCTACGGCTACACCTTC.

This clone has just one count. For the CDR3, the DNA is TGTGCCAGCAGCTCTATCCCCAAGGGAGAAGCTTTCTTT. Encoded protein: CASSSIPKGEAFF. This sequence joins TRBV7-6 and TRBJ1-1; D is uncertain. The V gene's germline CDR1 is SGHVS and CDR2 FNYEAQ. This CDR3 comprises 13 residues. The germline V and J ends were trimmed by 4 bases and 8 bases, with 14 bases remaining between them. Supplemented by reference TRBV7-6 and TRBJ1-1, the full variable domain reads GAGVSQSPRYKVTKRGQDVALRCDPISGHVSLYWYRQALGQGPEFLTYFNYEAQQDKSGLPNDRFSAERPEGSISTLTIQRTEQRDSAMYRCASSSIPKGEAFFGQGTRLTVV.

This chain connects TRBV6-6 to TRBJ1-5; D remains ambiguous. CDR1 is MNHNY, CDR2 SVGAGI, per germline (reference sequence). The length of the CDR3 is 11 residues. Trimming removed 7 bases at V and 5 bases at J, with 6 bases between. The CDR3 region has the DNA TGTGCCAGCAAAAGGGATCAGCCCCAGCATTTT. Its translation is CASKRDQPQHF.

This chain connects TRBV4-3 to TRBJ2-1; 11 bases fit TRBD2. Germline values: CDR1 LGHNA, CDR2 YSLEER. The CDR3 length is 13 residues. With 6 bases clipped from V and 15 bases from J, the junction kept 10 bases outside the gene matches. CDR3 DNA: TGCGCCAGCAGTCAGACTAGCGGGATGAATCGGTTCTTC. Encoded protein: CASSQTSGMNRFF.

The chain has TRBV7-2 and TRBJ2-7; the D gene is possibly TRBD2 (5 bases). V dropped 1 base and J dropped 4 bases, with 8 bases sitting between them. Germline CDR1 and CDR2: SGHTA and FQGNSA. The CDR3 sequence is 13 residues long. As DNA, the CDR3 is TGTGCCAGCAGCTTAGAAGAGGGATACGAGCAGTACTTC. This gives the protein CASSLEEGYEQYF.

The rearrangement links TRBV6-5 to TRBJ2-3, with D perhaps TRBD1 or TRBD2 (6 bases each). CDR1 and CDR2 from the germline V gene are MNHEY and SVGAGI. Trimming removed 7 bases from V and 7 bases from J, with 15 bases in between. The CDR3 is 13 residues long. CDR3 in amino acids: CASKPGGTNTQYF. DNA of the CDR3: TGTGCCAGCAAGCCTGGGGGGACAAATACGCAGTATTTT.

This clone was detected only once. At one end the junction does not follow the germline gene, possibly because of a read error. The chain carries TRBV29-1 and TRBJ2-1; 9 positions match TRBD2. CDR3 length: 15 residues. The germline V gene has CDR1 SQVTM and CDR2 ANQGSEA. CDR3 sequence: CSVEGTSSSYNEQFF. The CDR3 nucleotides read TGCAGCGTAGAAGGGACTAGCAGTTCCTACAATGAGCAGTTCTTC.

V gene TRBV4-3 combines with J gene TRBJ2-7; weak D call: TRBD1 (5 bases). From germline, CDR1 is LGHNA and CDR2 YSLEER. V dropped 3 bases and J dropped 4 bases, with 13 bases sitting between them. The CDR3 has 14 residues. As DNA, the CDR3 is TGCGCCAGCAGCCACTCCGGCAGGGCGTACGAGCAGTACTTC. Translating gives CASSHSGRAYEQYF.

The V call is TRBV19, the J call TRBJ1-1; D remains unclear. Germline CDR1 and CDR2: LNHDA and SQIVND (reference sequence). The V and J ends lost 4 bases and 4 bases respectively, with 4 bases between them. CDR3 length: 11 amino acids. CDR3 DNA: TGTGCCAGTAGTAAGACCACTGAAGCTTTCTTT. Its translation: CASSKTTEAFF.

The rearrangement joins TRBV6-5 to TRBJ2-7; D assignment may be TRBD1 or TRBD2 (5 bases each). CDR1 is MNHEY and CDR2 is SVGAGI in the germline V gene. Trimming shortened V by 5 bases and J by 4 bases, and 18 bases separated the two germline ends. The CDR3 spans 15 residues. The CDR3, as DNA: TGTGCCAGCAGTATGAGGGGCTCCAGGGAGTACGAGCAGTACTTC. The encoded protein is CASSMRGSREYEQYF.